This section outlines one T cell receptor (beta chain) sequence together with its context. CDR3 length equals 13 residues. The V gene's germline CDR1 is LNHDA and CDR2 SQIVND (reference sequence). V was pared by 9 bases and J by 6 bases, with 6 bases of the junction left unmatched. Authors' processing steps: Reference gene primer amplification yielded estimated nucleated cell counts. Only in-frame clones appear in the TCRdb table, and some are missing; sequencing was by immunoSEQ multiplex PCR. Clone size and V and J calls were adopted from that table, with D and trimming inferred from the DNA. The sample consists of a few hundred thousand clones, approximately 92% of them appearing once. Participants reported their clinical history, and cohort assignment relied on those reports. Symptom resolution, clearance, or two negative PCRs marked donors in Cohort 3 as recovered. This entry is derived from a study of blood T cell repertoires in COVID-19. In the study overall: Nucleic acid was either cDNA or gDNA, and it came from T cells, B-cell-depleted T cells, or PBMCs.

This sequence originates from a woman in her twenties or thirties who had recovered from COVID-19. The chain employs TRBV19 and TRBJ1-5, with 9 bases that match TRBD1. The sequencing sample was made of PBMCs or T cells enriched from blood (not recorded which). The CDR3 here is CASRDRASQPQHF. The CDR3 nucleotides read TGTGCCAGCCGGGACAGGGCGAGTCAGCCCCAGCATTTT.